This note documents a single TCR beta chain sequence. The antigen remains unidentified. This entry comes from a study of shared clonotypes between healthy human individuals. Overall study context: Three plates were used per donor for CD4 naive, three for CD4 memory, two for CD8 naive and one for CD8 memory.

General study findings and limits: The four-donor shared clonotypes exceeded non-shared clonotypes in generation probability, with non-shared ones scoring lower.

TCRdb's copy holds only in-frame clones and misses some; the assay was immunoSEQ multiplex PCR. Of roughly 2 million clones listed, almost 96% were seen once; the top ten hold more than 0.1%. Donors comprised only Caucasian adults living in Nashville, Tennessee. The sequence came from a young man in good health. Source material: naive CD4+ T cells sorted from blood. Noted subset: CD45RA+ positively selected.

Here the CDR3 DNA reads TGTGCCAGCAGCCAGGGACAGAACCTTTCACCCCTCCACTTT. Residues: CASSQGQNLSPLHF. This chain links TRBV6-5 with TRBJ1-6, with 7 positions matching TRBD1. Germline values: CDR1 MNHEY, CDR2 SVGAGI. Losses at the gene ends were 6 bases for V and 9 bases for J; bases not matched to a gene: 8. The CDR3 contains 14 residues.